This paragraph reports one T cell receptor beta chain. This specimen belongs to a study of T cells in Graves' hyperthyroidism and ophthalmopathy. A roughly 10 ml volume of fresh peripheral blood provided the PBMCs. TCR beta CDR3 region amplification was performed from RNA transcripts. HTBI primers were employed in a first-round RT-PCR of the TCR CDR3. Using its own MiXCR run on the multiplex PCR reads, TCRdb lists one record per CDR3 protein. Seen here are about 160,000 distinct CDR3 sequences, 9.4% observed once, and the top ten hold approximately 20%. The CDR3 contains 15 residues. Trimming shortened V by 0 bases and J by 4 bases, and 11 bases separated the two germline ends. Germline CDR1 SGDLS, CDR2 YYNGEE.

Sequencing was done on a sample of blood. This TCR derives from a woman younger than 35 with Graves' hyperthyroidism that later progressed to Graves' ophthalmopathy. The chain carries TRBV9 and TRBJ1-5; a weak D match, TRBD1 (5 bases). Written as DNA, the CDR3 is TGTGCCAGCAGCGTAGCGGCAGGGATAAATCAGCCCCAGCATTTT. It specifies CASSVAAGINQPQHF.